This TCR beta chain was captured by sequencing in a study of T cell responses to AZD1222 COVID-19 vaccine. Across the whole study: Pooling was applied to second doses at about 4 or about 12 weeks. Points from the study as a whole: Along spike, vaccine-associated CD4 TCRs were found throughout, with dominance at 160-218 and 743-854.

Concerning this clone itself: The antigen is unknown.

In germline, CDR1 is SNHLY, CDR2 FYNNEI. V was trimmed by 5 bases and J by 4 bases, leaving 11 bases between them. The CDR3 is 13 residues long. Assay used: immunoSEQ multiplex PCR; TCRdb lists only in-frame clones, some missing. Of 150,000 to 200,000 clones listed, just under 95% were seen once; the top ten hold 0.9%. The source material was peripheral blood, sampled on day 0 of AZD1222 vaccination. This chain links TRBV2 with TRBJ1-2; a weak D match, TRBD1 (6 bases). This TCR came from an adult in good health. In DNA form, the CDR3 reads TGTGCCAGCAGTACGGACAGCCCCTATGGCTACACCTTC. It specifies CASSTDSPYGYTF.